The 21 T cell receptor beta chains listed next were all sequenced from one sample in a study of response to subunit inactivated influenza vaccine. TCRdb reanalysed the RT-PCR reads using MiXCR and keeps one entry per CDR3 protein. The sample records roughly 650,000 distinct CDR3 sequences, approximately 14% being singletons. The sequencing here drew on PBMCs from blood, taken 14 to 15 days before vaccination. The source of these receptors is a man aged 45-65 years who received an inactivated influenza vaccine.

This clonotype was seen only a few times. This chain joins TRBV9 and TRBJ1-3; unclear D gene. Germline V gene data show CDR1 as SGDLS and CDR2 as YYNGEE. CDR3 length equals 14 residues. Trimming pared 0 bases from V and 4 bases from J, leaving 8 bases between. For the CDR3, the DNA is TGTGCCAGCAGCGTAGCCCGGGAAGGAAACACCATATATTTT. This encodes CASSVAREGNTIYF.

The gene calls are TRBV5-1 and TRBJ2-1, with D perhaps matching TRBD2 (6 bases). The V and J ends lost 9 bases and 3 bases respectively, with 16 bases between them. Germline V gives CDR1 SGHRS, CDR2 YFSETQ. The CDR3 covers 14 residues. The CDR3 DNA reads as TGCGCCACGCGCAGGGACTCAGGCTACAATGAGCAGTTCTTC. Its translation: CATRRDSGYNEQFF.

The chain joins TRBV29-1 to TRBJ2-4, with D perhaps given as TRBD1 or TRBD2 (6 bases each). From germline, CDR1 is SQVTM and CDR2 ANQGSEA. V was trimmed by 4 bases and J by 8 bases, leaving 15 bases between them. This CDR3 spans 13 amino acids. CDR3 sequence reads: CSVVGGPGDIQYF. The DNA of the CDR3 is TGCAGCGTTGTTGGGGGGCCTGGGGACATTCAGTACTTC.

The rearrangement uses TRBV30 and TRBJ1-2; 7 positions agree with TRBD1. The germline CDR1 and CDR2 sequences are GTSNPN and SVGIG (reference sequence). After removal of 3 bases from V and 2 bases from J, the junction contained 9 bases not matched to a gene. This CDR3 is 15 amino acids long. The CDR3 protein is CAWRVTGAPNYGYTF. For the CDR3, the DNA is TGTGCCTGGAGAGTTACAGGGGCCCCGAACTATGGCTACACCTTC.

In its sample, this clonotype was seen a few times. The chain uses TRBV27 and TRBJ2-1; D unclear. The length of the CDR3 is 17 residues. V was trimmed by 5 bases and J by 8 bases, leaving 25 bases between them. Germline assignment: CDR1 MNHEY and CDR2 SMNVEV (reference sequence). CDR3 DNA sequence: TGTGCCAGCAGTCTTATTCAGTCGCGAGGCCCTGACGATGAGCAGTTCTTC. This sequence encodes CASSLIQSRGPDDEQFF.

The chain uses TRBV29-1 and TRBJ2-3, with TRBD2 identical over 11 bases. The CDR3 has 15 amino acids. V lost 6 bases and J lost 2; bases outside the gene matches: 7. In germline, CDR1 is SQVTM, CDR2 ANQGSEA. CDR3: CSVDPLAGVTDTQYF. CDR3 nucleotide sequence: TGCAGCGTAGACCCACTAGCGGGGGTCACAGATACGCAGTATTTT.

This clonotype was seen a few times. The rearrangement joins TRBV29-1 to TRBJ2-7, with D maybe TRBD1 (6 bases). The CDR3 runs 12 residues. Trimming cost V 6 bases and J 9 bases, with 18 bases left between them. CDR1 and CDR2 from the germline V gene are SQVTM and ANQGSEA. CDR3 sequence: CSVAGTGMGQYF. The DNA of the CDR3 is TGCAGCGTGGCAGGAACAGGGATGGGGCAGTACTTC.

The gene calls are TRBV4-3 and TRBJ2-3, with 11 bases aligning to TRBD2. The length of the CDR3 is 18 residues. V lost 4 bases, J lost 5 bases, and 14 bases stayed unmatched. CDR1 LGHNA and CDR2 YSLEER come from the germline V gene. CDR3 sequence: CASSLHFSGRAMIDTQYF. CDR3 nucleotides: TGCGCCAGCAGCCTACATTTTAGCGGGAGGGCCATGATAGATACGCAGTATTTT.

This clonotype was counted only a few times. V usage is TRBV7-2 and J usage is TRBJ1-1, with D uncertain. Trimming shortened V by 2 bases and J by 6 bases, and 7 bases separated the two germline ends. CDR1 is SGHTA and CDR2 is FQGNSA in the germline V gene. CDR3 size: 12 residues. CDR3 loop: CASSLTFSEAFF. DNA for the CDR3: TGTGCCAGCAGCTTAACCTTCTCTGAAGCTTTCTTT.

This clonotype was counted a few times. This chain connects TRBV20-1 to TRBJ2-5; TRBD2 matches 7 bases. The germline V gene encodes CDR1 DFQATT and CDR2 SNEGSKA (reference sequence). The CDR3 is 15 amino acids. V trimming: 2 bases; J trimming: 1 base; junction bases outside the gene matches: 7. CDR3 DNA sequence: TGCAGTGCTAGAAATGCGGGACTACGCCAAGAGACCCAGTACTTC. Its protein is CSARNAGLRQETQYF.

This clonotype was seen repeatedly, ten times or more. The chain uses TRBV28 and TRBJ2-2; no clear D gene. The CDR3 runs 15 residues. Germline CDR1 MDHEN, CDR2 SYDVKM. Between the trimmed V and J ends, which lost 7 bases and 0 bases, there was a span of 12 bases. The CDR3 protein is CASTREMSNTGELFF. In DNA form, the CDR3 reads TGTGCCAGCACCCGAGAAATGTCGAACACCGGGGAGCTGTTTTTT.

This chain connects TRBV20-1 to TRBJ1-2, with 12 nucleotides matching TRBD1. This CDR3 is 16 amino acids long. CDR1 and CDR2 (germline): DFQATT, SNEGSKA (reference sequence). V shed 4 bases and J 2 bases; nucleotides not matched to a gene: 8. The DNA of the CDR3 is TGCAGTGCTAATTCGGGACAGGGGGCTTTAAACTATGGCTACACCTTC. This gives the protein CSANSGQGALNYGYTF.

Concerning this clonotype itself: A junction end diverges from the germline sequence, so it may reflect a read error. The chain combines TRBV7-3 with TRBJ2-2, with 10 bases identical to TRBD2. CDR3 length: 16 residues. Germline CDR1 is SGHTA and CDR2 is FQGTGA. The CDR3 DNA reads as TGTGACAGCAGCTTAACGACTAGCGGGTACACCGGGGAGCTGTTTTTT. Its translation: CDSSLTTSGYTGELFF.

This clonotype was seen a handful of times. This chain connects TRBV24-1 to TRBJ1-1; TRBD1 is a possible D gene (6 bases). This CDR3 has 14 amino acids. With 2 bases removed from V and 5 bases from J, the gap between germline ends came to 11 bases. Germline assignment: CDR1 KGHDR and CDR2 SFDVKD. CDR3 residues: CATSDSRGGTEAFF. CDR3 sequence (DNA): TGTGCCACCAGTGATTCCAGGGGAGGAACTGAAGCTTTCTTT.

In the case of this clonotype: A much larger clone lies a single base off, so this may be a read error. This chain uses TRBV27 with TRBJ2-5, with 11 bases identical to TRBD2. CDR3 size: 16 residues. Trimming at V came to 5 bases and at J to 2 bases, leaving 7 bases not matched to a gene. Germline values: CDR1 MNHEY, CDR2 SMNVEV (reference sequence). This chain's CDR3 is CASSARLAGNQETQYF. CDR3 DNA sequence: TGTGCCAGCAGTGCTAGACTAGCGGGGAATCAAGAGACCCAGTACTTC.

This clonotype was observed a few times. Compared with germline, one end of the junction differs, possibly owing to a read error. The rearrangement uses TRBV12-3 or TRBV12-4 and TRBJ2-3; TRBD2 agrees at 7 bases. This CDR3 has 13 residues. The CDR3 coding sequence is TGTGCCAGCAGTTTAGGGCGCGGGACTACGCTGTATTTT. The encoded protein is CASSLGRGTTLYF.

The chain is built from TRBV11-2 and TRBJ2-5; D is unclear. Trimming left V 5 bases short and J 9 bases short, with 10 bases between. CDR1 is SGHAT, CDR2 FQNNGV, per germline. The CDR3 runs 11 residues. CDR3 sequence (DNA): TGTGCCAGCAGCACCGGGTTGGCCCAGTACTTC. Protein: CASSTGLAQYF.

The chain couples TRBV7-9 to TRBJ2-3; the match to TRBD2 covers 9 bases. Germline CDR1 SEHNR, CDR2 FQNEAQ (reference sequence). V lost 1 base and J lost 0; bases outside the gene matches: 5. The CDR3 has 17 amino acids. The CDR3 protein is CASSLGGLARSTDTQYF. The CDR3 DNA reads as TGTGCCAGCAGCTTAGGGGGACTAGCTCGAAGCACAGATACGCAGTATTTT.

This clonotype came up once. The chain joins TRBV5-1 to TRBJ2-7, with 8 bases lining up with TRBD2. This CDR3 region has 16 residues. Trimming took 3 bases from V and 3 from J; bases not matched to a gene: 11. Germline CDR1 reads SGHRS; CDR2 reads YFSETQ. The CDR3 sequence: CASSSKPRGGGYEQYF. The CDR3, as DNA: TGCGCCAGCAGCTCTAAGCCCCGGGGGGGAGGCTACGAGCAGTACTTC.

The CDR3 sequence: CASSLEVLQETQYF. The DNA of the CDR3 is TGTGCCAGCAGCTTGGAGGTTCTCCAAGAGACCCAGTACTTC. The chain recombines TRBV7-9 with TRBJ2-5; D is perhaps TRBD2 (5 bases). CDR3 length: 14 residues. The ends were cut back, 3 bases at V and 1 base at J, with 9 bases in the middle. CDR1 SEHNR and CDR2 FQNEAQ come from the germline V gene (reference sequence).

The chain is built from TRBV4-1 and TRBJ2-7; D possibly corresponds to TRBD2 (7 bases). The CDR3 is 16 amino acids. Trimming pared 5 bases from V and 9 bases from J, leaving 26 bases between. Germline V CDR1 and CDR2: MGHRA, YSYEKL. The CDR3: CASSTQPQGLAEWQYF. The CDR3 DNA follows: TGCGCCAGCAGCACCCAACCCCAGGGGCTAGCGGAATGGCAGTACTTC.